The clone carrying this T cell receptor beta chain occurred many times. Its specificity is unknown. This entry belongs to a study of T cells in Graves' hyperthyroidism and ophthalmopathy. Overall study findings and caveats: Stable hyperthyroidism was told apart from ophthalmopathy by a model built on 13 V-J features. Most thyroid clonotypes expanded above 0.001 were also detected in blood.

Germline loops: CDR1 SGHVS, CDR2 FQNEAQ. This CDR3 region has 13 residues. The ends were cut back, 5 bases at V and 9 bases at J, with 14 bases in the middle. Amplification of TCR beta CDR3 regions used RNA as the template. Using the HTBI primer set, a first-round RT-PCR was run on the TCR CDR3. TCRdb re-analysed the multiplex PCR reads in MiXCR, keeping a single row per CDR3 protein. The sample gives 400,000 or so distinct CDR3 sequences, around 15% of which show up once; around 20% is in the top ten. Exclusion criteria comprised uncontrolled infection, other autoimmune disease, pregnancy or lactation. The PBMCs were taken from more than 8 ml of fresh peripheral blood.

The sequence derives from a woman aged 25 to 39 with Graves' ophthalmopathy. This sequence joins TRBV7-8 and TRBJ2-1, with a possible D match to TRBD2 (6 bases). The sequenced sample was blood. CDR3 nucleotide sequence: TGTGCCAGCAGCGTCACTAGCTGGAGTGAGCAGTTCTTC. Amino acids: CASSVTSWSEQFF. Based on the CDR3 plus reference TRBV7-8 and TRBJ2-1, the full variable domain is GAGVSQSPRYKVAKRGQDVALRCDPISGHVSLFWYQQALGQGPEFLTYFQNEAQLDKSGLPSDRFFAERPEGSVSTLKIQRTQQEDSAVYLCASSVTSWSEQFFGPGTRLTVL.